This T cell receptor (beta chain) was observed in a study of lymphopenia after photon versus proton radiotherapy (dated by TCRdb to between 2017 and 2020). Concerning the study at large: In patients with gastrointestinal tumors who developed high-grade lymphopenia, the study compared the immunological effects of photon radiation therapy with those of proton radiation therapy. A cohort of around 20 patients with gastrointestinal tumors who received either photon or proton therapy and subsequently developed lymphopenia was included. The goal of the study was to describe how the two radiation modalities differ in their effects on the immune system.

Beyond this particular receptor, the publication reports: Among patients across the cohort who died, overall survival time showed an inverse correlation with a larger post-nadir drop in TCR diversity. Proton-treated patients stayed relatively stable during treatment, while photon-treated patients lost naive T cells and TCR diversity and gained effector/memory populations. After the lymphocyte count nadir, repertoires from photon-treated patients showed oligoclonal expansion, particularly of CD8+ Temra cells, and this expansion drove the decline in diversity. The survival association was examined only in patients who died, and the authors described better survival with proton therapy as a possibility, not as a demonstrated result.

The library was produced with the immunoSEQ multiplex PCR assay. T cell repertoires were profiled by deep sequencing of rearranged TCR beta loci, alongside multiparametric flow cytometry. In TCRdb, the immuneACCESS table is reduced to in-frame sequences with V and J assigned. These tables do not hold every clone; where another copy was compared, an unresolved V gene accounts for under half, and the others remain unexplained. The sample table contains over 4,000 clones; only one count was recorded for 88% of them. Roughly 17% of the sample is in the top ten clones. Points on this clone: Its recognized antigen is unknown. Within one base of it there is no much larger clone, and no base qualities were kept.

This material consisted of peripheral blood, taken from a patient treated with photon-based radiotherapy. The receptor was isolated from a man aged 30 to 39 with gastric cancer.

Read as DNA, the sequence is TGTGCCAGCAGCCCCCAGGTGTCCGGTGGTAACACTGAAGCTTTCTTT. This translates into CASSPQVSGGNTEAFF. The sequence is built from TRBV7-2 and TRBJ1-1; the D gene assignment is ambiguous. Cut back by 5 bases and 2 bases, the V and J ends lie 18 bases apart. As encoded in the germline V gene, CDR1 is SGHTA while CDR2 is FQGNSA. The CDR3 runs 16 residues from the cysteine to the phenylalanine. The CDR3 DNA has 48 bases and is translated from base 1. Reference TRBV7-2 and TRBJ1-1 genes cover what lies past the CDR3, so the full variable domain is GAGVSQSPSNKVTEKGKDVELRCDPISGHTALYWYRQSLGQGLEFLIYFQGNSAPDKSGLPSDRFSAERTGGSVSTLTIQRTQQEDSAVYLCASSPQVSGGNTEAFFGQGTRLTVV.